Each of the 27 T cell receptor beta chains below was sequenced from the same sample in a study of T cell responses to AZD1222 COVID-19 vaccine. Assay used: immunoSEQ multiplex PCR; TCRdb lists only in-frame clones, some missing. The data contain tens of thousands of clones, roughly 88% of them singletons. Sequencing was performed on peripheral blood, taken on day 0 of MenACWY control vaccination. Receptor source: an adult in good health.

The V gene is TRBV6-2 or TRBV6-3, the J gene TRBJ1-5, with D maybe TRBD1 (5 bases). Trimming left V 0 bases short and J 7 bases short, with 19 bases between. The CDR3 is made up of 17 amino acids. Germline V gene lookup returns CDR1 MNHEY and CDR2 SVGEGT. The CDR3 bases are TGTGCCAGCAGTTACTCGAAATCGGGGGTTATGGAACAGCCCCAGCATTTT. Its protein product is CASSYSKSGVMEQPQHF.

This chain uses TRBV4-3 with TRBJ2-7; D ambiguous. The CDR3 runs 16 residues. Trimming took off 2 bases at V and 1 base at J, with 15 bases between the two ends. CDR1 and CDR2 from the germline V gene are LGHNA and YSLEER. The CDR3 sequence is CASSQSWTELSYEQYF. The CDR3 region has the DNA TGCGCCAGCAGCCAATCTTGGACCGAACTTTCCTACGAGCAGTACTTC.

The chain has TRBV3-1 (or the pseudogene TRBV3-2) and TRBJ2-7; D is ambiguous. The CDR3 loop spans 15 amino acids. Germline CDR1 is LGHDT and CDR2 is YNNKEL (reference sequence). The V and J ends lost 0 bases and 4 bases respectively, with 13 bases between them. The CDR3 here is CASSQDSWGGYEQYF. CDR3 in DNA: TGTGCCAGCAGCCAAGATTCCTGGGGTGGGTACGAGCAGTACTTC.

The V gene is TRBV9, the J gene TRBJ2-3; D gene ambiguous. The CDR3 consists of 15 residues. V was trimmed by 0 bases and J by 2 bases, leaving 10 bases between them. The germline V gene has CDR1 SGDLS and CDR2 YYNGEE. CDR3 in amino acids: CASSVDSPTTDTQYF. As DNA, the CDR3 is TGTGCCAGCAGCGTAGATAGCCCGACCACAGATACGCAGTATTTT.

The chain employs TRBV7-9 and TRBJ2-7; the D is unclear. The CDR3 runs to 11 residues. Germline loops: CDR1 SEHNR, CDR2 FQNEAQ (reference sequence). Trimming shortened V by 1 base and J by 6 bases, and 4 bases separated the two germline ends. DNA of the CDR3: TGTGCCAGCAGCTTAGAACCCGAGCAGTACTTC. Its protein is CASSLEPEQYF. The entire variable domain, with the rest obtained from reference TRBV7-9 and TRBJ2-7, is as follows: DTGVSQNPRHKITKRGQNVTFRCDPISEHNRLYWYRQTLGQGPEFLTYFQNEAQLEKSRLLSDRFSAERPKGSFSTLEIQRTEQGDSAMYLCASSLEPEQYFGPGTRLTVT.

The chain has TRBV15 and TRBJ2-5; TRBD2 agrees at 12 bases. CDR1 is LNHNV and CDR2 is YYDKDF in the germline V gene (reference sequence). The junction had 11 bases not matched to a gene; V was cut back by 1 base and J by 5 bases. The CDR3 loop spans 18 amino acids. The CDR3 is CATSRVQASGRARETQYF. The CDR3, as DNA: TGTGCCACCAGCAGAGTGCAGGCTAGCGGGAGGGCCCGGGAGACCCAGTACTTC. The complete variable domain, with remaining parts taken from reference TRBV15 and TRBJ2-5, reads DAMVIQNPRYQVTQFGKPVTLSCSQTLNHNVMYWYQQKSSQAPKLLFHYYDKDFNNEADTPDNFQSRRPNTSFCFLDIRSPGLGDTAMYLCATSRVQASGRARETQYFGPGTRLLVL.

This clone was seen only once. The rearrangement uses TRBV27 and TRBJ2-7; 8 nucleotides agree with TRBD2. The CDR3 is made up of 14 amino acids. The V segment lost 7 bases and the J segment 3 bases; nucleotides outside the gene matches: 8. Looked up from germline, CDR1 is MNHEY and CDR2 is SMNVEV (reference sequence). The CDR3 region has the DNA TGTGCCAGCACCCGAAGCGGGAGTAGCTACGAGCAGTACTTC. Translation gives CASTRSGSSYEQYF.

J is TRBJ1-2 and V is TRBV2; D is unresolved. Germline V gives CDR1 SNHLY, CDR2 FYNNEI. This CDR3 contains 13 residues. Deletions cut 5 bases from V and 3 bases from J, with 10 bases between. The CDR3 loop is CASSPVGDYGYTF. DNA of the CDR3: TGTGCCAGCAGTCCCGTAGGAGACTATGGCTACACCTTC.

This clone was observed once. The chain joins TRBV25-1 to TRBJ2-2; D is undetermined. Germline CDR1 is MGHDK and CDR2 is SYGVNS. V was clipped by 7 bases and J by 8 bases, with 14 bases between them. The CDR3 loop spans 13 amino acids. CDR3 region: CASTQIGGGELFF. For the CDR3, the DNA is TGTGCCAGCACTCAAATAGGCGGAGGGGAGCTGTTTTTT.

This clone was recorded only once. The V gene is TRBV4-3, the J gene TRBJ2-3; D might be TRBD1 or TRBD2, each matching 5 bases. The CDR3 is 13 amino acids. V lost 3 bases and J 9 bases, leaving 13 bases between the germline ends. Per the germline V gene, CDR1 is LGHNA and CDR2 is YSLEER. The CDR3 sequence: CASSQGRVSTQYF. For the CDR3, the DNA is TGCGCCAGCAGCCAGGGGCGGGTCAGCACGCAGTATTTT.

The chain has TRBV13 and TRBJ1-3; the D is unclear. Looked up from germline, CDR1 is PRHDT and CDR2 is FYEKMQ (reference sequence). The V gene lost 5 bases and the J gene lost 3 bases, with 14 bases spanning the gap. This CDR3 spans 15 amino acids. Here the CDR3 reads CASSILPAGGNTIYF. CDR3 nucleotides: TGTGCCAGCAGCATCCTCCCAGCTGGTGGAAACACCATATATTTT. The complete variable domain, with remaining parts taken from reference TRBV13 and TRBJ1-3, reads AAGVIQSPRHLIKEKRETATLKCYPIPRHDTVYWYQQGPGQDPQFLISFYEKMQSDKGSIPDRFSAQQFSDYHSELNMSSLELGDSALYFCASSILPAGGNTIYFGEGSWLTVV.

The CDR3 sequence: CATNSGILGYNEQFF. The CDR3 DNA reads TGTGCCACAAATAGCGGGATCCTGGGCTACAATGAGCAGTTCTTC. The V gene is TRBV27, the J gene TRBJ2-1; TRBD2 agrees at 8 bases. CDR1 and CDR2 from the germline V gene are MNHEY and SMNVEV (reference sequence). After removal of 10 bases from V and 3 bases from J, the junction contained 11 bases not matched to a gene. This CDR3 contains 15 residues.

This chain joins TRBV24-1 and TRBJ2-5; a weak D match, TRBD2 (7 bases). V lost 3 bases, J lost 2 bases, and 12 bases lay in between. This CDR3 comprises 15 residues. Germline assignment: CDR1 KGHDR and CDR2 SFDVKD. CDR3: CATSDRGGPQETQYF. CDR3 in DNA: TGTGCCACCAGTGATAGGGGGGGCCCACAAGAGACCCAGTACTTC.

The chain employs TRBV28 and TRBJ2-7; D ambiguous. Between the trimmed V and J ends, which lost 7 bases and 8 bases, there was a span of 24 bases. The CDR3 is 15 amino acids. Looked up from germline, CDR1 is MDHEN and CDR2 is SYDVKM. CDR3 sequence: CASIGFHGVLKKQYF. In DNA, the CDR3 is TGTGCCAGCATCGGTTTTCATGGGGTCCTTAAGAAGCAGTACTTC.

The chain recombines TRBV5-4 with TRBJ2-7; D is perhaps TRBD1 (5 bases). Trimming cost V 4 bases and J 3 bases, with 5 bases left between them. This CDR3 has 11 residues. The germline CDR1 and CDR2 sequences are SGHNT and YYREEE (reference sequence). CDR3 in DNA: TGTGCCAGCAGCCAGGGCTACGAGCAGTACTTC. Its protein product is CASSQGYEQYF.

The sample holds one count of this clone. CDR3 loop: CASSQGQGWSYTF. In DNA, the CDR3 is TGTGCCAGCAGTCAAGGTCAGGGATGGAGCTACACCTTC. The chain is built from TRBV28 and TRBJ1-2; tentatively, D is TRBD1 (5 bases). This CDR3 region has 13 residues. V was shortened by 5 bases and J by 9 bases, with 16 bases between the two germline ends. Germline assignment: CDR1 MDHEN and CDR2 SYDVKM.

The V gene is TRBV6-2 or TRBV6-3, the J gene TRBJ2-2; tentative D call: TRBD1 (6 bases). Trimming took 4 bases from V and 5 from J, leaving 20 bases between them. Germline values: CDR1 MNHEY, CDR2 SVGEGT. The CDR3 length is 17 residues. CDR3 nucleotide sequence: TGTGCCAGCAGTTTACCCTGGGGCAGGGGATATACCGGGGAGCTGTTTTTT. It specifies CASSLPWGRGYTGELFF.

This chain connects TRBV5-5 to TRBJ2-7; TRBD2 matches 10 bases. Germline trimming cut 0 bases from V and 7 bases from J; bases unmatched to any gene: 7. CDR1 and CDR2 from the germline V gene are SGHKS and YYEKEE (reference sequence). The CDR3 contains 15 residues. CDR3: CASSLVLAGVREQYF. CDR3 sequence (DNA): TGTGCCAGCAGCTTGGTTCTAGCGGGAGTTCGGGAGCAGTACTTC.

This clone was detected only once. V and J are TRBV7-9 and TRBJ2-5; D is unresolved. Germline CDR1 reads SEHNR; CDR2 reads FQNEAQ (reference sequence). Trimming cost V 8 bases and J 2 bases, with 9 bases left between them. The CDR3 covers 12 residues. For the CDR3, the DNA is TGTGCCAGCGAGGCATTACAAGAGACCCAGTACTTC. Protein: CASEALQETQYF. Based on the CDR3 plus reference TRBV7-9 and TRBJ2-5, the full variable domain is DTGVSQNPRHKITKRGQNVTFRCDPISEHNRLYWYRQTLGQGPEFLTYFQNEAQLEKSRLLSDRFSAERPKGSFSTLEIQRTEQGDSAMYLCASEALQETQYFGPGTRLLVL.

The V gene is TRBV28, the J gene TRBJ1-1; no clear D gene. This CDR3 is 14 amino acids long. Looked up from germline, CDR1 is MDHEN and CDR2 is SYDVKM. V lost 6 bases, J lost 0 bases, and 11 bases lay in between. The CDR3 spells CASRMTLMNTEAFF. The CDR3 DNA reads TGTGCCAGCAGGATGACTCTCATGAACACTGAAGCTTTCTTT. Combining the CDR3 with reference TRBV28 and TRBJ1-1 gives the whole variable domain DVKVTQSSRYLVKRTGEKVFLECVQDMDHENMFWYRQDPGLGLRLIYFSYDVKMKEKGDIPEGYSVSREKKERFSLILESASTNQTSMYLCASRMTLMNTEAFFGQGTRLTVV.

This sequence joins TRBV7-9 and TRBJ2-7; the match to TRBD2 covers 9 bases. With 5 bases clipped from V and 4 bases from J, the junction kept 9 bases outside the gene matches. The CDR3 has 15 amino acids. Germline CDR1 is SEHNR and CDR2 is FQNEAQ (reference sequence). The CDR3 coding sequence is TGTGCCAGCAGCCTGGGGCTAGCGGGGAGGTACGAGCAGTACTTC. Its translation: CASSLGLAGRYEQYF. The whole variable domain, remainder taken from reference TRBV7-9 and TRBJ2-7, is DTGVSQNPRHKITKRGQNVTFRCDPISEHNRLYWYRQTLGQGPEFLTYFQNEAQLEKSRLLSDRFSAERPKGSFSTLEIQRTEQGDSAMYLCASSLGLAGRYEQYFGPGTRLTVT.

With regard to this clone: Other DNA sequences from this sample encode an identical CDR3 as well. This chain connects TRBV9 to TRBJ2-2; D might be TRBD1 or TRBD2, each matching 5 bases. V was trimmed by 2 bases and J by 0 bases, leaving 8 bases between them. The CDR3 sequence is 15 residues long. Germline V gene data show CDR1 as SGDLS and CDR2 as YYNGEE. CDR3 sequence reads: CASSVGTANTGELFF. The CDR3 nucleotides are TGTGCCAGCAGCGTGGGGACGGCGAACACCGGGGAGCTGTTTTTT.

To note about this clone: Other DNA sequences in the same sample also yield this CDR3. V usage is TRBV30 and J usage is TRBJ1-3; D call uncertain. The CDR3 has 13 amino acids. Deletions cut 1 base from V and 0 bases from J, with 4 bases between. Germline V gene sequence: CDR1 GTSNPN, CDR2 SVGIG (reference sequence). As DNA, the CDR3 is TGTGCCTGGAGTGGATCCTCTGGAAACACCATATATTTT. Translating it yields CAWSGSSGNTIYF.

V usage is TRBV4-1 and J usage is TRBJ2-1, with unresolved D. The CDR3 covers 12 residues. Trimming shortened V by 1 base and J by 10 bases, and 8 bases separated the two germline ends. Germline V gives CDR1 MGHRA, CDR2 YSYEKL. CDR3 region: CASSQGSQEQFF. For the CDR3, the DNA is TGCGCCAGCAGCCAAGGTTCCCAGGAGCAGTTCTTC.

The chain is built from TRBV7-9 and TRBJ2-2, with TRBD1 as a possible D gene (5 bases). The V end was cut by 4 bases, the J end by 1 base, with 16 bases between. CDR3 size: 17 residues. Germline V lookup: CDR1 SEHNR, CDR2 FQNEAQ (reference sequence). The CDR3 DNA follows: TGTGCCAGCAGCTCCCCCCTAAGACAGAGGAACACCGGGGAGCTGTTTTTT. Translating gives CASSSPLRQRNTGELFF. Full variable domain (rest looked up from reference TRBV7-9 and TRBJ2-2): DTGVSQNPRHKITKRGQNVTFRCDPISEHNRLYWYRQTLGQGPEFLTYFQNEAQLEKSRLLSDRFSAERPKGSFSTLEIQRTEQGDSAMYLCASSSPLRQRNTGELFFGEGSRLTVL.

This chain links TRBV3-1 (or the pseudogene TRBV3-2) with TRBJ1-2, with TRBD1 identical over 8 bases. CDR3 length: 15 residues. The germline V gene encodes CDR1 LGHDT and CDR2 YNNKEL (reference sequence). V shed 4 bases and J 5 bases; nucleotides not matched to a gene: 9. The CDR3 DNA sequence: TGTGCCAGCAGCCCCTGGGGACAGGACGGATATGGCTACACCTTC. This translates into CASSPWGQDGYGYTF.

The chain has TRBV11-2 and TRBJ2-7, with no clear D. The CDR3 sequence is 13 residues long. Deletions cut 0 bases from V and 7 bases from J, with 10 bases between. Germline assignment: CDR1 SGHAT and CDR2 FQNNGV. The DNA of the CDR3 is TGTGCCAGCAGCTTAGAACCCTTTCTGGAGCAGTACTTC. Encoded protein: CASSLEPFLEQYF.